These 6 T cell receptor beta chains came from one sample sequenced in a study of T cell responses to AZD1222 COVID-19 vaccine. The repertoire was sequenced with immunoSEQ multiplex PCR; TCRdb's copy has only in-frame clones and lacks some. The table records 100,000 to 150,000 clones, roughly 90% of them present only once. The input for sequencing was peripheral blood, taken on day 0 of AZD1222 vaccination. Source of these receptors: an adult in good health.

This chain connects TRBV3-1 (or the pseudogene TRBV3-2) to TRBJ1-2, with D possibly matching TRBD1 (6 bases). V was cut by 0 bases and J by 4 bases, with 12 bases left in between. Germline loops: CDR1 LGHDT, CDR2 YNNKEL (reference sequence). This CDR3 is built from 15 residues. In nucleotides, the CDR3 is TGTGCCAGCAGCCAAGATGTGGGACACACCTATGGCTACACCTTC. Translated, it gives CASSQDVGHTYGYTF.

V and J are TRBV5-5 and TRBJ2-1, with no clear D. The germline gives CDR1 SGHKS, CDR2 YYEKEE (reference sequence). V was pared by 2 bases and J by 2 bases, with 8 bases between. The CDR3 is 14 residues long. CDR3 bases: TGTGCCAGCAGCTTTGGAAGCACCTACAATGAGCAGTTCTTC. It is translated as CASSFGSTYNEQFF.

The rearrangement links TRBV10-3 to TRBJ2-7, with D tentatively TRBD2 (6 bases). The CDR3 consists of 13 residues. Trimming removed 0 bases at V and 5 bases at J, with 8 bases between. Germline assignment: CDR1 ENHRY and CDR2 SYGVKD. This CDR3 reads CAISESGTHEQYF. The CDR3 DNA reads TGTGCCATCAGTGAGTCTGGGACTCACGAGCAGTACTTC.

This chain joins TRBV3-1 (or the pseudogene TRBV3-2) and TRBJ1-1; no definite D call. Trimming cost V 1 base and J 11 bases, with 14 bases left between them. This CDR3 region has 13 residues. CDR1 is LGHDT, CDR2 YNNKEL, per germline (reference sequence). CDR3 protein: CASSQGETGVAFF. The CDR3 DNA follows: TGTGCCAGCAGCCAAGGGGAGACCGGGGTTGCTTTCTTT.

The chain recombines TRBV7-3 with TRBJ2-1; 10 nucleotides align to TRBD2. Trimming cost V 2 bases and J 5 bases; bases outside gene matches: 3. CDR1 is SGHTA and CDR2 is FQGTGA in the germline V gene. CDR3 length: 15 amino acids. This CDR3 reads CASSLSAGGNNEQFF. The CDR3 nucleotides are TGTGCCAGCAGCTTATCAGCGGGAGGGAACAATGAGCAGTTCTTC.

This chain joins TRBV2 and TRBJ1-3; perhaps TRBD1 as D (6 bases). CDR3 length equals 14 residues. Trimming left V 6 bases short and J 6 bases short, with 15 bases between. Per germline, CDR1 SNHLY and CDR2 FYNNEI. Here the CDR3 DNA reads TGTGCCAGCAGGACCCTCTCGGGGGCAAACACCATATATTTT. It is translated as CASRTLSGANTIYF. Filled out from reference TRBV2 and TRBJ1-3, the complete variable domain reads EPEVTQTPSHQVTQMGQEVILRCVPISNHLYFYWYRQILGQKVEFLVSFYNNEISEKSEIFDDQFSVERPDGSNFTLKIRSTKLEDSAMYFCASRTLSGANTIYFGEGSWLTVV.